Below are 5 T cell receptor beta chains sequenced from a single sample in a study of blood T cell repertoires in COVID-19. This table comes from immunoSEQ multiplex PCR, and its TCRdb copy is limited to in-frame clones, with some not included. This sample has over 300,000 clones, with approximately 87% found just once. Sequencing used PBMCs or T cells enriched from blood (not recorded which). The source is a woman aged 30 to 39 with acute COVID-19.

The chain links TRBV4-3 to TRBJ1-3; the D gene is possibly TRBD1 (5 bases). Germline V gene lookup returns CDR1 LGHNA and CDR2 YSLEER. Trimming shortened V by 0 bases and J by 0 bases, and 15 bases separated the two germline ends. The length of the CDR3 is 18 residues. Written as DNA, the CDR3 is TGCGCCAGCAGCCAAGATCTAGGAGGGGCGAGCTCTGGAAACACCATATATTTT. This translates into CASSQDLGGASSGNTIYF.

The count of this clone is one. V usage is TRBV6-5 and J usage is TRBJ2-3; D unclear. The CDR3 loop spans 13 amino acids. V lost 5 bases to trimming and J lost 1 base, with 7 bases between them. Germline CDR1 is MNHEY and CDR2 is SVGAGI. CDR3: CASSPLGTDTQYF. The CDR3 region has the DNA TGTGCCAGCAGTCCCCTTGGCACAGATACGCAGTATTTT.

The genes are TRBV6-5 and TRBJ1-2, with TRBD1 matching 7 bases. Germline CDR1 and CDR2: MNHEY and SVGAGI. The CDR3 has 15 residues. The ends lost 6 bases at V and 0 bases at J; junction bases unmatched: 7. The CDR3 nucleotides are TGTGCCAGCAGCCTGGGGACAGACGCTAACTATGGCTACACCTTC. It codes for CASSLGTDANYGYTF.

Only a few counts were recorded for this clone. The gene calls are TRBV5-1 and TRBJ2-3, with 13 bases that match TRBD2. Unmatched junction bases numbered 6, after V lost 4 bases and J lost 4 bases. CDR1 SGHRS and CDR2 YFSETQ come from the germline V gene. The CDR3 has 16 residues. The DNA for the CDR3 is TGCGCCAGCAGCACACTAGCGGGGGGGCGGGCAGATACGCAGTATTTT. Translating gives CASSTLAGGRADTQYF. The full variable domain, completed using reference TRBV5-1 and TRBJ2-3, is KAGVTQTPRYLIKTRGQQVTLSCSPISGHRSVSWYQQTPGQGLQFLFEYFSETQRNKGNFPGRFSGRQFSNSRSEMNVSTLELGDSALYLCASSTLAGGRADTQYFGPGTRLTVL.

The V and J genes are TRBV7-3 and TRBJ1-6; a weak D match, TRBD1 (5 bases). The germline V gene encodes CDR1 SGHTA and CDR2 FQGTGA. This CDR3 contains 15 residues. V was pared by 3 bases and J by 5 bases, with 11 bases between. CDR3 coding DNA: TGTGCCAGCAGCTTGTCAGGGTGGGATAATTCACCCCTCCACTTT. Residues: CASSLSGWDNSPLHF.